A single sample gave rise to the 28 T cell receptor beta chains below, sequenced in a study of tissue T cells after allogeneic stem cell transplantation. The time point denotes: mouse harvest day 7 after allogeneic transplant. Mouse grafts combined 10^7 T-cell-depleted bone marrow cells with 10^6 splenic CD5+ T cells. Clones were sequenced by immunoSEQ multiplex PCR, and TCRdb holds only the in-frame ones, with some missing. The table shows 10,000 or so clones, with 35% to 40% occurring only once. Sequencing was done on a sample of skin. All receptors come from a female BALB/c mouse given C57BL/6 T cells with graft-versus-host disease after an allogeneic hematopoietic cell transplant.

This clone appeared a few times. The germline and genes are mouse ones. Read sequence stops 1 residue before the CDR3 end, and the germline J gene provides the missing end. The chain combines TRBV13-3 with TRBJ1-4; 7 positions match TRBD1. V gave up 3 bases and J gave up 0 bases; unmatched junction bases: 5. This CDR3 comprises 16 residues. CDR1 and CDR2 from the germline V gene are NNHDY and SYVADS. CDR3 protein: CASSGGQRISNERLFF. The sequenced CDR3 bases are TGTGCCAGCAGTGGGGGACAGAGAATTTCCAACGAAAGATTATTT. Filled out from reference TRBV13-3 and TRBJ1-4, the complete variable domain reads EAAVTQSPRSKVAVTGGKVTLSCHQTNNHDYMYWYRQDTGHGLRLIHYSYVADSTEKGDIPDGYKASRPSQENFSLILELASLSQTAVYFCASSGGQRISNERLFFGHGTKLSVL.

Worth noting for this clone: Any gene name here is a mouse gene name. Partial CDR3 DNA: TGTGCCAGCAGCCAGGGACAGTCCCAAGACACCCAGTAC. This sequence encodes CASSQGQSQDTQY. The whole CDR3 protein is CASSQGQSQDTQYF. The V gene is TRBV2, the J gene TRBJ2-5; 7 bases align to TRBD1. Read sequence stops 1 residue before the CDR3 end, and the germline J gene provides the missing end. The CDR3 spans 14 residues. The germline V gene encodes CDR1 LGHNA and CDR2 YSYQKL. V was pared by 3 bases and J by 2 bases, with 2 bases of the junction left unmatched.

This clone is judged medium-sized. Genes and germline come from the mouse. The read ends 1 residue before the CDR3 terminus; that terminus is restored from the germline J gene. The chain has TRBV12-2 and TRBJ2-7; weak D call: TRBD1 (5 bases). Germline assignment: CDR1 SGHLS and CDR2 HYDKME. CDR3 size: 13 residues. Between the trimmed V and J ends, which lost 2 bases and 0 bases, there was a span of 7 bases. The chain's CDR3 is CASSPGSSYEQYF. The DNA read from the CDR3 is TGTGCCAGCTCTCCAGGGAGCTCCTATGAACAGTAC.

This clone is medium-sized in the sample. Mouse gene names apply. Read sequence stops 1 residue before the CDR3 end, and the germline J gene provides the missing end. This chain joins TRBV5 and TRBJ2-7; TRBD1 aligns across 7 bases. V lost 4 bases to trimming and J lost 0 bases; unmatched junction nucleotides: 3. CDR3 size: 14 residues. CDR1 LGHNA and CDR2 YNLKQL come from the germline V gene (reference sequence). The CDR3 spells CASSRGQSSYEQYF. CDR3 bases read: TGTGCCAGCAGCCGGGGACAGAGCTCCTATGAACAGTAC.

Comments on this clone: The gene names here belong to mouse. CDR3 DNA (partial): TGCACCTGCAGTGCAGTCATGATTTCCAACGAAAGATTATTT. The encoded protein is CTCSAVMISNERLF. The CDR3 in its entirety is CTCSAVMISNERLFF. The V gene is TRBV1, the J gene TRBJ1-4; D is undetermined. The CDR3 goes on 1 residue after the read ends, and that part is filled in from the germline J gene. The germline CDR1 and CDR2 sequences are NSQYPW and LRSPGD (reference sequence). Trimming pared 1 base from V and 0 bases from J, leaving 6 bases between. The length of the CDR3 is 15 residues.

On this clone itself: The genes are named according to mouse. Read sequence stops 1 residue before the CDR3 end, and the germline J gene provides the missing end. The chain recombines TRBV26 with TRBJ1-4; 12 nucleotides line up with TRBD1. CDR3 length: 14 amino acids. The trim removed 8 bases at V and 7 bases at J, leaving 5 bases unmatched. Germline CDR1 reads KGHPV; CDR2 reads FQNQEV (reference sequence). The CDR3 DNA, read in part, is TGTGCCAGCCTCAGGGACAGGGGGCCCGAAAGATTATTT. Its translation is CASLRDRGPERLF. The whole CDR3 sequence reads CASLRDRGPERLFF.

This clone was counted a few times. Here the gene names and germline are mouse. Coverage ceases 1 residue before the CDR3 finishes, and the germline J gene fills in the end. J is TRBJ1-3 and V is TRBV3; D gene ambiguous. Germline CDR1 SNHLY, CDR2 FYNGKV (reference sequence). CDR3 size: 14 residues. The ends were cut back, 3 bases at V and 1 base at J, with 7 bases in the middle. CDR3 DNA, as far as it was read: TGTGCCAGCAGCTTGGGGATATCTGGAAATACGCTCTAT. It specifies CASSLGISGNTLY. The complete CDR3 protein is CASSLGISGNTLYF.

This clone was found a few times. The genes are named according to mouse. The CDR3 extends 1 residue past the end of the read, so its final part is completed from the germline J gene. Other DNA sequences in this specimen translate into the identical CDR3. The V gene is TRBV26, the J gene TRBJ2-5; 10 bases are shared with TRBD1. V gave up 6 bases and J gave up 5 bases; unmatched junction bases: 5. The CDR3 has 14 amino acids. CDR1 and CDR2 from the germline V gene are KGHPV and FQNQEV (reference sequence). CDR3 bases read: TGTGCCAGCAGCCCGGGACAGGGGAGAGACACCCAGTAC. This codes for CASSPGQGRDTQY. The full-length CDR3 reads as CASSPGQGRDTQYF.

As concerns this clone: Gene names are mouse gene names. The read finishes 1 residue shy of the CDR3 end, and the germline J gene is used to complete it. This rearrangement joins TRBV1 to TRBJ1-3; D is uncertain. The CDR3 consists of 11 residues. V lost 0 bases and J 6 bases, leaving 0 bases between the germline ends. Germline V gene lookup returns CDR1 NSQYPW and CDR2 LRSPGD (reference sequence). CDR3 region: CTCSAENTLYF. The part of the CDR3 DNA that was read is TGCACCTGCAGTGCAGAAAATACGCTCTAT.

This clone ranks as medium-sized. Gene names and germline match the mouse. The CDR3 end falls 1 residue outside the read, so it is completed with the germline J gene. The V gene is TRBV26, the J gene TRBJ2-7, with TRBD2 matching 12 bases. The CDR3 consists of 14 residues. Unmatched junction bases numbered 0, after V lost 0 bases and J lost 6 bases. CDR1 is KGHPV, CDR2 FQNQEV, per germline (reference sequence). The CDR3 here is CASSLSGLGGEQYF. The CDR3 bases that were read are TGTGCCAGCAGTCTGTCGGGACTGGGGGGTGAACAGTAC.

This clone was observed a few times. Genes and germline are mouse. The read halts 1 residue ahead of the CDR3 end, with the missing end drawn from the germline J gene. V and J are TRBV4 and TRBJ2-4; TRBD2 agrees at 11 bases. The V and J ends lost 5 bases and 3 bases, in that order; junction bases with no gene match: 1. Germline V lookup: CDR1 LGHDT, CDR2 YNNKQL (reference sequence). CDR3 length: 14 residues. Incomplete CDR3 DNA: TGTGCCAGCAGCAGACTGGGGGGGCAAAACACCTTGTAC. Translation: CASSRLGGQNTLY. The full CDR3 protein is CASSRLGGQNTLYF.

There are a few counts of this clone. Gene names are mouse gene names. The sequenced fragment ends 1 residue before the CDR3 boundary, so the rest is inferred from the germline J gene. This chain joins TRBV15 and TRBJ2-1; TRBD1 aligns across 8 bases. Germline trimming cut 5 bases from V and 3 bases from J; bases unmatched to any gene: 3. Germline CDR1 and CDR2: SGHND and FRSKSL. This CDR3 contains 14 residues. This CDR3 reads CASSGQGSYAEQFF. The CDR3 DNA, read in part, is TGTGCCAGCAGTGGACAGGGAAGCTATGCTGAGCAGTTC.

Remarks on this clone: Mouse gene names and germline throughout. The read falls 1 residue short of the CDR3 end, and the missing part is taken from the germline J gene. The chain combines TRBV13-1 with TRBJ1-5, with a possible D match to TRBD1 (5 bases). CDR1 and CDR2 (germline): NSHNY, SYGAGN. V gave up 3 bases and J gave up 0 bases, with 10 bases separating them. This CDR3 contains 15 residues. CDR3 region: CASSAQTDNNQAPLF. CDR3 DNA, as far as it was read: TGTGCCAGCAGTGCCCAGACAGATAACAACCAGGCTCCGCTT. Complete variable domain (other parts from reference TRBV13-1 and TRBJ1-5): EAAVTQSPRNKVTVTGGNVTLSCRQTNSHNYMYWYRQDTGHGLRLIHYSYGAGNLRIGDVPDGYKATRTTQEDFFLLLELASPSQTSLYFCASSAQTDNNQAPLFGEGTRLSVL.

As for this clone: Genes and germline are mouse. Coverage ceases 1 residue before the CDR3 finishes, and the germline J gene fills in the end. The chain is built from TRBV26 and TRBJ2-4; 7 positions agree with TRBD1. The trim removed 5 bases at V and 3 bases at J, leaving 8 bases unmatched. Germline assignment: CDR1 KGHPV and CDR2 FQNQEV (reference sequence). The CDR3 contains 15 residues. The CDR3 sequence is CASSSSRQGQNTLYF. CDR3 DNA, as far as it was read: TGTGCCAGCAGTTCGTCTCGACAGGGCCAAAACACCTTGTAC.

About this clone itself: Gene names refer to mouse genes. The CDR3 goes on 1 residue after the read ends, and that part is filled in from the germline J gene. V gene TRBV12-2 combines with J gene TRBJ2-3; TRBD1 matches at 7 bases. With 2 bases clipped from V and 5 bases from J, the junction kept 6 bases outside the gene matches. Per the germline V gene, CDR1 is SGHLS and CDR2 is HYDKME. The CDR3 has 14 residues. The sequenced CDR3 bases are TGTGCCAGCTCTCGAACAGGGGTTGGAGAAACGCTGTAT. This gives the protein CASSRTGVGETLY. The whole CDR3 region reads CASSRTGVGETLYF. The full variable domain, with the rest looked up from reference TRBV12-2 and TRBJ2-3, is NSGVVQSPRYIIKGKGERSILKCIPISGHLSVAWYQQTQGQELKFFIQHYDKMERDKGNLPSRFSVQQFDDYHSEMNMSALELEDSAVYFCASSRTGVGETLYFGSGTRLTVL.

Comment on this clone: Gene names and germline match the mouse. The read terminates 1 residue ahead of where the CDR3 ends, so the germline J gene completes it. The chain couples TRBV16 to TRBJ2-2; no definite D call. V gave up 2 bases and J gave up 0 bases, with 7 bases separating them. The germline V gene has CDR1 SGHSA and CDR2 FRNQAP. The CDR3 is made up of 15 amino acids. Here the CDR3 reads CASSLYGSNTGQLYF. The CDR3 bases that were read are TGTGCAAGCAGCTTATACGGGTCAAACACCGGGCAGCTCTAC.

About this clone itself: Gene names are mouse gene names. Read coverage stops 1 residue before the CDR3 terminus; the germline J gene supplies the remainder. V gene TRBV5 combines with J gene TRBJ1-2; D not resolved. CDR1 is LGHNA and CDR2 is YNLKQL in the germline V gene (reference sequence). The CDR3 consists of 13 residues. Between the trimmed V and J ends, which lost 0 bases and 0 bases, there was a span of 2 bases. The CDR3 spells CASSQDSNSDYTF. The DNA read from the CDR3 is TGTGCCAGCAGCCAAGACTCAAACTCCGACTACACC.

This clone was observed once. Here the gene names and germline are mouse. The read stops 1 residue short of the end of the CDR3; the missing end is completed from the germline J gene. The rearrangement joins TRBV13-3 to TRBJ2-2; D not certain. The CDR3 has 13 amino acids. Per germline, CDR1 NNHDY and CDR2 SYVADS. V was cut by 6 bases and J by 0 bases, with 6 bases left in between. Incomplete CDR3 DNA: TGTGCCAGCACTGACCCAAACACCGGGCAGCTCTAC. This sequence encodes CASTDPNTGQLY. The whole CDR3 region reads CASTDPNTGQLYF.

Note on this clone: Gene labels here are mouse ones. The read is 1 residue too short to cover the CDR3 end, so that end is filled in from the germline J gene. The chain combines TRBV16 with TRBJ2-5; TRBD2 matches 8 bases. CDR1 and CDR2 (germline): SGHSA, FRNQAP. V gave up 5 bases and J gave up 3 bases; unmatched junction bases: 4. The length of the CDR3 is 14 residues. The CDR3: CASSPAGGQDTQYF. Partial CDR3 DNA: TGTGCAAGCAGCCCGGCTGGGGGGCAAGACACCCAGTAC.

As for this clone: Gene names follow the mouse nomenclature. Read data end 1 residue before the CDR3 end; the end is taken from the germline J gene. V usage is TRBV3 and J usage is TRBJ2-5; TRBD2 matches 10 bases. V trimming: 6 bases; J trimming: 5 bases; junction bases outside the gene matches: 2. The CDR3 loop spans 13 amino acids. Germline CDR1 reads SNHLY; CDR2 reads FYNGKV (reference sequence). CDR3 DNA, as far as it was read: TGTGCCAGCAGACGGACTGGGGGAGACACCCAGTAC. Translation: CASRRTGGDTQY. The entire CDR3 reads CASRRTGGDTQYF.

As regards this clone: Gene names are the mouse ones. The sequence runs out 1 residue before the end of the CDR3; the remainder is reconstructed from the germline J gene. This rearrangement joins TRBV13-3 to TRBJ1-6; possibly TRBD1 for D (5 bases). TRBJ1-6 is an ORF for which the function is uncertain. This CDR3 comprises 14 residues. Trimming took off 4 bases at V and 6 bases at J, with 11 bases between the two ends. Germline V CDR1 and CDR2: NNHDY, SYVADS. The CDR3 spells CASSRDGFNSPLYF. CDR3 DNA, as far as it was read: TGTGCCAGCAGTCGGGACGGCTTTAATTCGCCCCTCTAC.

To note about this clone: Mouse gene names and germline throughout. Read data end 1 residue before the CDR3 end; the end is taken from the germline J gene. This chain joins TRBV13-2 and TRBJ1-2; no firm D call. V was clipped by 3 bases and J by 0 bases, with 3 bases between them. The CDR3 spans 12 residues. Germline V gene data show CDR1 as NNHNN and CDR2 as SYGAGS (reference sequence). CDR3 DNA (partial): TGTGCCAGCGGTGTTACAAACTCCGACTACACC. Its protein is CASGVTNSDYT. The entire CDR3 reads CASGVTNSDYTF.

This clone has only a few counts. The genes are named according to mouse. The CDR3 end falls 1 residue outside the read, so it is completed with the germline J gene. V and J are TRBV5 and TRBJ2-5, with TRBD1 matching over 12 bases. The length of the CDR3 is 15 residues. CDR1 and CDR2 (germline): LGHNA, YNLKQL (reference sequence). V lost 4 bases and J lost 5; bases outside the gene matches: 4. The CDR3: CASSPRDRGPDTQYF. CDR3 bases read: TGTGCCAGCAGCCCACGGGACAGGGGGCCAGACACCCAGTAC.

This clone was observed a handful of times. The genes are named according to mouse. The CDR3 end is not reached by the read, which stops 1 residue before it; the germline J gene fills it in. This rearrangement joins TRBV23 to TRBJ2-2; no DNA check was done on the table's D call, TRBD1. Germline V gene lookup returns CDR1 KGHTA and CDR2 FQNQQP. The CDR3 contains 13 residues. The CDR3 reads CSSSPTGNGQLYF. The sequenced CDR3 bases are TGCTCCAGCAGCCCGACAGGGAACGGGCAGCTCTAC.

This clone was seen a few times. Mouse names are used for the genes. The read halts 1 residue ahead of the CDR3 end, with the missing end drawn from the germline J gene. At the DNA level, this CDR3 is encoded by other sequences in the same sample as well. The J gene is TRBJ2-5, the V gene TRBV26, with 7 bases aligning to TRBD1. CDR3 length equals 13 residues. The J segment lost 3 bases and the V segment lost 4 bases, leaving 1 base of the junction unmatched. Germline V gives CDR1 KGHPV, CDR2 FQNQEV (reference sequence). CDR3 amino acids: CASSRQGQDTQYF. CDR3 DNA, as far as it was read: TGTGCCAGCAGTCGACAGGGACAAGACACCCAGTAC.

The table lists this clone with a few counts. The gene names given are mouse names. The read terminates 1 residue ahead of where the CDR3 ends, so the germline J gene completes it. V is TRBV26 and J is TRBJ2-1; the match to TRBD2 covers 11 bases. CDR1 and CDR2 (germline): KGHPV, FQNQEV (reference sequence). V trimming: 6 bases; J trimming: 1 base; junction bases outside the gene matches: 8. The CDR3 extends over 17 amino acids. CDR3 sequence reads: CASSHWGGAKNYAEQFF. CDR3 bases read: TGTGCCAGCAGCCACTGGGGGGGCGCGAAGAACTATGCTGAGCAGTTC.

On this clone: The germline and genes are mouse ones. The observed sequence ends 1 residue before the CDR3 terminus, with the missing tail filled in from the germline J gene. The rearrangement uses TRBV15 and TRBJ1-1; 9 bases align to TRBD1. The CDR3 extends over 14 amino acids. J was trimmed by 4 bases and V by 3 bases; bases with no gene match: 3. CDR1 SGHND and CDR2 FRSKSL come from the germline V gene. Partial CDR3 DNA: TGTGCCAGCAGTTTGGGGACAGGGACCACAGAAGTCTTC. Translated, it gives CASSLGTGTTEVF. From start to end, the CDR3 is CASSLGTGTTEVFF.

This clone has just one count. Germline and genes here are mouse. The DNA ends 1 residue before the CDR3 does, and the rest of the CDR3 is filled in from the germline J gene. This chain connects TRBV3 to TRBJ1-4, with a tentative D call TRBD1 (5 bases). The CDR3 is 14 amino acids. Germline V CDR1 and CDR2: SNHLY, FYNGKV (reference sequence). Trimming left V 1 base short and J 7 bases short, with 10 bases between. The CDR3 spells CASSLEGRGERLFF. The covered CDR3 bases are TGTGCCAGCAGCTTAGAGGGTAGGGGCGAAAGATTATTT. Based on the CDR3 plus reference TRBV3 and TRBJ1-4, the full variable domain is GPKVLQIPSHQIIDMGQMVTLNCDPVSNHLYFYWYKQILGQQMEFLVNFYNGKVMEKSKLFKDQFSVERPDGSYFTLKIQPTALEDSAVYFCASSLEGRGERLFFGHGTKLSVL.